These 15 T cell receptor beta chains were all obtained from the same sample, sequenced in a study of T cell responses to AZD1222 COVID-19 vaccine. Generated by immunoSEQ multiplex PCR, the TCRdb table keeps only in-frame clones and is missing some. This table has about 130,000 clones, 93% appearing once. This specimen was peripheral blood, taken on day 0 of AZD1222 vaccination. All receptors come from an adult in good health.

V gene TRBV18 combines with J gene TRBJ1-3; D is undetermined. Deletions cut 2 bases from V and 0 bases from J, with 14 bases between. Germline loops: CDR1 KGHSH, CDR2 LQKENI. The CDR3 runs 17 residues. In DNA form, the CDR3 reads TGTGCCAGCTCACCATACAATGAGGGAGCCTCTGGAAACACCATATATTTT. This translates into CASSPYNEGASGNTIYF. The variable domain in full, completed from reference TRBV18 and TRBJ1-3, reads NAGVMQNPRHLVRRRGQEARLRCSPMKGHSHVYWYRQLPEEGLKFMVYLQKENIIDESGMPKERFSAEFPKEGPSILRIQQVVRGDSAAYFCASSPYNEGASGNTIYFGEGSWLTVV.

In nucleotides, the CDR3 is TGTGCCAGCAGCGCACCCCGGGACAGGGGCCACACTGAAGCTTTCTTT. Protein product: CASSAPRDRGHTEAFF. The chain carries TRBV7-9 and TRBJ1-1; 10 bases map to TRBD1. The germline gives CDR1 SEHNR, CDR2 FQNEAQ (reference sequence). The CDR3 is 16 amino acids. Germline trimming cut 5 bases from V and 3 bases from J; bases unmatched to any gene: 9.

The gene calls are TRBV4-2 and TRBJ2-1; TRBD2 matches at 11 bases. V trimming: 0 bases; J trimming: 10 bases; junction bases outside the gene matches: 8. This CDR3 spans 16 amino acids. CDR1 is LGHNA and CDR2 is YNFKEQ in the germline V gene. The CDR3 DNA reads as TGTGCCAGCAGCCAAGAAGCCCTAGCGGGGGGTGGGGAGCAGTTCTTC. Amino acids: CASSQEALAGGGEQFF.

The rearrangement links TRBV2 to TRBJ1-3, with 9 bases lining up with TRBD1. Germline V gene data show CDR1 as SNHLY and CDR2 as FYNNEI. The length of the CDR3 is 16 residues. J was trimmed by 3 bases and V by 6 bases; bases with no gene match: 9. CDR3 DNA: TGTGCCAGCAGCCTCGAACAGGGGGCGGTTGGAAACACCATATATTTT. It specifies CASSLEQGAVGNTIYF.

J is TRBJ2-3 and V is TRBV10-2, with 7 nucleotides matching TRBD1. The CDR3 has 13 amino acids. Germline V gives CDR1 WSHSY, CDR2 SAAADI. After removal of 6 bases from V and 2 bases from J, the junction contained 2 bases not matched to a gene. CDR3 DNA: TGCGCCAGCAGCGGACAGGCCACAGATACGCAGTATTTT. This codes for CASSGQATDTQYF.

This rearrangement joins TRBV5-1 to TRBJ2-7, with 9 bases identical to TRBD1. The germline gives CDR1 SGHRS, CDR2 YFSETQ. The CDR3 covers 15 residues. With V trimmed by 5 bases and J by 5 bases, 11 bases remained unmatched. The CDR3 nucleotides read TGCGCCAGCAGTGGCCCCGGGACAGGGCCCAACGAGCAGTACTTC. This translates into CASSGPGTGPNEQYF.

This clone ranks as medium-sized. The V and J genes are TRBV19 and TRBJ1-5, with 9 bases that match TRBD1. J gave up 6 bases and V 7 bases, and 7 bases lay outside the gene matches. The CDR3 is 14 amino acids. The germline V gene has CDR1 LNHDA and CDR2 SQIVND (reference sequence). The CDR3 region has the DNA TGTGCCAGTACTCCCGGGACAGGGCTTCAGCCCCAGCATTTT. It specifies CASTPGTGLQPQHF. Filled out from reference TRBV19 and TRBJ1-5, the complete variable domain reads DGGITQSPKYLFRKEGQNVTLSCEQNLNHDAMYWYRQDPGQGLRLIYYSQIVNDFQKGDIAEGYSVSREKKESFPLTVTSAQKNPTAFYLCASTPGTGLQPQHFGDGTRLSIL.

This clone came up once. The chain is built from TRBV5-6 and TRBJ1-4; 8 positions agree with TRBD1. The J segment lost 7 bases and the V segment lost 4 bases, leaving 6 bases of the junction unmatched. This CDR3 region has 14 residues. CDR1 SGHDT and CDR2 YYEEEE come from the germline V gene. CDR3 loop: CASSRTGIGEKLFF. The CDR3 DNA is TGTGCCAGCAGCAGGACAGGGATCGGTGAAAAACTGTTTTTT.

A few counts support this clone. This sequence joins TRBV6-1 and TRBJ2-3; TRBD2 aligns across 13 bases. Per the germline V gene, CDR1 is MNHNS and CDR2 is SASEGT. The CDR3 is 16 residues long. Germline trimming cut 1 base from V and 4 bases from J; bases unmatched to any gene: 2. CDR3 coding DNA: TGTGCCAGCAGTGAAGAACTAGCGGGGGGGCCAGATACGCAGTATTTT. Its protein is CASSEELAGGPDTQYF.

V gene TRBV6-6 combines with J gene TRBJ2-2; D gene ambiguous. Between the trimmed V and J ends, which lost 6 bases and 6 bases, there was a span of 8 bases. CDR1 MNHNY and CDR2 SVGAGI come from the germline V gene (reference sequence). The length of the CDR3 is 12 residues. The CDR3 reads CASSAAAGELFF. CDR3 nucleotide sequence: TGTGCCAGCAGCGCGGCGGCCGGGGAGCTGTTTTTT.

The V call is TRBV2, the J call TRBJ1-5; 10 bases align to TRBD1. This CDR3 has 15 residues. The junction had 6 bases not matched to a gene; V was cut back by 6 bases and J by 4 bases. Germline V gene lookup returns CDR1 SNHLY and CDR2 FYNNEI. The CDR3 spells CASSGEGQGNQPQHF. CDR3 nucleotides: TGTGCCAGCAGCGGCGAGGGACAGGGGAATCAGCCCCAGCATTTT.

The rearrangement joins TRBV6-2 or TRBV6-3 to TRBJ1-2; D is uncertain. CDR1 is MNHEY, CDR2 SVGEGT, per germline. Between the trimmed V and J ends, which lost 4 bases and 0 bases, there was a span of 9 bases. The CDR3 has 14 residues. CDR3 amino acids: CASSLEAANYGYTF. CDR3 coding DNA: TGTGCCAGCAGTTTGGAGGCAGCTAACTATGGCTACACCTTC.

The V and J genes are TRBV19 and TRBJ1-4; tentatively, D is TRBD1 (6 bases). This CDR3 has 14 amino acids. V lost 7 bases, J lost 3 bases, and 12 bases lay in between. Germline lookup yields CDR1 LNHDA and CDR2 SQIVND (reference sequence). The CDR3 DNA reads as TGTGCCAGTAATACAGGGTGGGCTAATGAAAAACTGTTTTTT. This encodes CASNTGWANEKLFF.

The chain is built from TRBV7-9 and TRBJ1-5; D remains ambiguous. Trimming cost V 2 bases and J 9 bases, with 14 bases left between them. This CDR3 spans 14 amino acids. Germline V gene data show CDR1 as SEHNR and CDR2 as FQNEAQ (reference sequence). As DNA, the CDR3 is TGTGCCAGCAGCTTAAACGGGGATCAAAGGCCCCAGCATTTT. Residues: CASSLNGDQRPQHF.

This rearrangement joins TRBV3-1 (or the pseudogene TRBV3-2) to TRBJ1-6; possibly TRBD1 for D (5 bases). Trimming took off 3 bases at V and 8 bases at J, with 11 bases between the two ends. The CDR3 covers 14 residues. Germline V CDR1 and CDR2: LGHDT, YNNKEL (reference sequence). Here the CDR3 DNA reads TGTGCCAGCAGCCAGCAGGGCGACCATTCACCCCTCCACTTT. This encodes CASSQQGDHSPLHF.